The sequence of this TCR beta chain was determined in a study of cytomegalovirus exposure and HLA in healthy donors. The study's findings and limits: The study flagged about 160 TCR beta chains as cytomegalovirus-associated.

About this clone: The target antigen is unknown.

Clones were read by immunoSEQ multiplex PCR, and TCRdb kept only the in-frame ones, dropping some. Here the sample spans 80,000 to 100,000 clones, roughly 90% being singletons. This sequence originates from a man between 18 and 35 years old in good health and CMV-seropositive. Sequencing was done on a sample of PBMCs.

DNA of the CDR3: TGTGCCAGCAGCTCCCAAGAGTCTAGTGGCTACACCTTC. Its protein is CASSSQESSGYTF. The rearrangement links TRBV7-9 to TRBJ1-2; D is undetermined. Germline CDR1 and CDR2: SEHNR and FQNEAQ (reference sequence). V was shortened by 4 bases and J by 7 bases, with 13 bases between the two germline ends. This CDR3 has 13 residues.